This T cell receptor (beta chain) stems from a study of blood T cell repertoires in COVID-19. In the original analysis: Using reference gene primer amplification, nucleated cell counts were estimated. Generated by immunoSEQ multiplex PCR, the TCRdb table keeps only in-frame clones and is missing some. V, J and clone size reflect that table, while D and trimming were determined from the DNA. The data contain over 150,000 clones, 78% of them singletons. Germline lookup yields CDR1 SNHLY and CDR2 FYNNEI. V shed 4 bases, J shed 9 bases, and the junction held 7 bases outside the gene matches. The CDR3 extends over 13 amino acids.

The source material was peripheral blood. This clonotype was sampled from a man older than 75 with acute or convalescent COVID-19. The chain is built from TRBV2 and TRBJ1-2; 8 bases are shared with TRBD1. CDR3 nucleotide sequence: TGTGCCAGCAGTGCCGAAACAGGGGGACGCTACACCTTC. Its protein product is CASSAETGGRYTF.